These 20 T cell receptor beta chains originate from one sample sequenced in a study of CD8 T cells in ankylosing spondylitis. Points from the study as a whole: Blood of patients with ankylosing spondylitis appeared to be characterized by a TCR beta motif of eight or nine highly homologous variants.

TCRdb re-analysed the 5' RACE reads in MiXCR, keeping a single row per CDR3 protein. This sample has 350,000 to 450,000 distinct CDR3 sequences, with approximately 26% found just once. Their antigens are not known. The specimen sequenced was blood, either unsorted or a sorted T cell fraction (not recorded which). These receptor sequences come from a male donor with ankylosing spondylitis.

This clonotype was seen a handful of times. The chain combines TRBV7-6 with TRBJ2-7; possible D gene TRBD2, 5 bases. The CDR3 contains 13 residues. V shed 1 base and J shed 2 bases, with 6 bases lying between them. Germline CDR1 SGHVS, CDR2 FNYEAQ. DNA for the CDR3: TGTGCCAGCAGCTTAGGGGAGCCCTACGAGCAGTACGTC. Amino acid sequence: CASSLGEPYEQYV.

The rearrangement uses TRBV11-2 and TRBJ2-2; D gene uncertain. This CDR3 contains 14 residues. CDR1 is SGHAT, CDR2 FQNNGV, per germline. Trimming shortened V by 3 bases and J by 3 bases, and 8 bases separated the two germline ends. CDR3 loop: CASSLISDTGELFF. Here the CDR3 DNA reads TGTGCCAGCAGCTTGATCAGTGACACCGGGGAGCTGTTTTTT.

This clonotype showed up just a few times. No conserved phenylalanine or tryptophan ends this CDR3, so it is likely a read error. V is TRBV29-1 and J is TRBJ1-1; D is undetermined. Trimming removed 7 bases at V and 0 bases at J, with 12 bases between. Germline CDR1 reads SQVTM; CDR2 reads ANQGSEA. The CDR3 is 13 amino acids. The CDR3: CSAQGQLNTEAFL. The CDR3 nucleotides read TGCAGCGCCCAAGGGCAGTTGAACACTGAAGCTTTCCTT.

DNA of the CDR3: TGTGCCACCAGCAGAGATACGGCGGGAGGCTGGTACAATGAGCAGTTCTTC. Its protein is CATSRDTAGGWYNEQFF. The chain uses TRBV15 and TRBJ2-1, with TRBD2 matching over 8 bases. The ends lost 0 bases at V and 4 bases at J; junction bases unmatched: 8. Looked up from germline, CDR1 is LNHNV and CDR2 is YYDKDF (reference sequence). This CDR3 has 17 residues.

The CDR3 loop is CASSLGIQPGDTQYF. In DNA, the CDR3 is TGTGCCAGCAGCTTAGGGATACAGCCGGGGGATACGCAGTATTTT. The rearrangement joins TRBV7-2 to TRBJ2-3, with D possibly being TRBD2 (5 bases). The CDR3 covers 15 residues. Germline CDR1 SGHTA, CDR2 FQGNSA. V was trimmed by 1 base and J by 6 bases, leaving 14 bases between them.

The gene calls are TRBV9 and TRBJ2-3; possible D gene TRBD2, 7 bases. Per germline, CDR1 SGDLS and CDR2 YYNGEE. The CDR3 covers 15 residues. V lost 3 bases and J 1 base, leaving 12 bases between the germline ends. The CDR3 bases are TGTGCCAGCAGCGGAGGGGGGGCACGCACAGATACGCAGTATTTT. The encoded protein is CASSGGGARTDTQYF.

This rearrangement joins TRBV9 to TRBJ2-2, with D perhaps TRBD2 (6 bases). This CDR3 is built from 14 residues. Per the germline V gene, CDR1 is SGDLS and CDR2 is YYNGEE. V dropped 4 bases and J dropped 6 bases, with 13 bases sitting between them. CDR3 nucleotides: TGTGCCAGCAGCTACGGCGGGAAGGCCGGGGAGCTGTTTTTT. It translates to CASSYGGKAGELFF.

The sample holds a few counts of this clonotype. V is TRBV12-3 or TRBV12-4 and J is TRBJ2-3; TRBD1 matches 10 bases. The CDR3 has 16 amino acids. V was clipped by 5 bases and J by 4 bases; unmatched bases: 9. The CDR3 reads CASSPWTGGDADTQYF. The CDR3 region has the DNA TGTGCCAGCAGTCCATGGACAGGGGGAGATGCAGATACGCAGTATTTT.

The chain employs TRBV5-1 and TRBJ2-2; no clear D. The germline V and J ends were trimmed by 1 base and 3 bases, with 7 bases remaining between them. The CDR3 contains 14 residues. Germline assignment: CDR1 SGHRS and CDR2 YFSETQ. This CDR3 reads CASSLHPDTGELFF. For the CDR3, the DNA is TGCGCCAGCAGCTTGCACCCGGACACCGGGGAGCTGTTTTTT.

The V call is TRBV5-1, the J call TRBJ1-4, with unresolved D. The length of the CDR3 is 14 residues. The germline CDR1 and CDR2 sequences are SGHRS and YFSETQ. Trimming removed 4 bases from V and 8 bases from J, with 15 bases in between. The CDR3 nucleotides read TGCGCCAGCAGCCTCGTAGAAACGGGCGAAAAACTGTTTTTT. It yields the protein CASSLVETGEKLFF. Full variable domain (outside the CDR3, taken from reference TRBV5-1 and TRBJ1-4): KAGVTQTPRYLIKTRGQQVTLSCSPISGHRSVSWYQQTPGQGLQFLFEYFSETQRNKGNFPGRFSGRQFSNSRSEMNVSTLELGDSALYLCASSLVETGEKLFFGSGTQLSVL.

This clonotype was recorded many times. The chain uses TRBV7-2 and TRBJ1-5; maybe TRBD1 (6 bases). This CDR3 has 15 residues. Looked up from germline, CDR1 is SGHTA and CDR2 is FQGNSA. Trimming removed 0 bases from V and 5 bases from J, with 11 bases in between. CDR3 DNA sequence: TGTGCCAGCAGCTTAGCTCAGGGGTTTGATCAGCCCCAGCATTTT. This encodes CASSLAQGFDQPQHF.

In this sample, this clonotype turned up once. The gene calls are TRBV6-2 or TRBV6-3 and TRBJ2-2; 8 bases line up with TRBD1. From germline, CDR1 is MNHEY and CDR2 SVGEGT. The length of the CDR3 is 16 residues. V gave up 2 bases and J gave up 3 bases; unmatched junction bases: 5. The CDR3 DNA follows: TGTGCCAGCAGTTACAGGGACAGGACCGACACCGGGGAGCTGTTTTTT. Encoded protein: CASSYRDRTDTGELFF.

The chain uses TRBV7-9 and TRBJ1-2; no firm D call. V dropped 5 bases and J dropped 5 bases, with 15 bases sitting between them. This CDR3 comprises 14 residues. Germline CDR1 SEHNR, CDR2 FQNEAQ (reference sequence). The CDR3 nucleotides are TGTGCCAGCAGCGTAGACTTCGGAAGTTATGGCTACACCTTC. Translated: CASSVDFGSYGYTF.

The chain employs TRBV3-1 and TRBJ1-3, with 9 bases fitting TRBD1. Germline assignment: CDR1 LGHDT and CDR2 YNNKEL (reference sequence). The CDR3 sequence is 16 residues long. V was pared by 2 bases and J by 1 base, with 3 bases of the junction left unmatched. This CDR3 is CASSQPGTGSGNTIYF. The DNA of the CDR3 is TGTGCCAGCAGCCAACCTGGGACAGGGTCTGGAAACACCATATATTTT.

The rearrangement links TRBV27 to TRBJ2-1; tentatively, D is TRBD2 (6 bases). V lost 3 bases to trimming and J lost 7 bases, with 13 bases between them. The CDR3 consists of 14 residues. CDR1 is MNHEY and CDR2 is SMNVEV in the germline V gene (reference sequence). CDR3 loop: CASSFGREANEQFF. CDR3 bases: TGTGCCAGCAGTTTTGGCAGGGAGGCAAATGAGCAGTTCTTC.

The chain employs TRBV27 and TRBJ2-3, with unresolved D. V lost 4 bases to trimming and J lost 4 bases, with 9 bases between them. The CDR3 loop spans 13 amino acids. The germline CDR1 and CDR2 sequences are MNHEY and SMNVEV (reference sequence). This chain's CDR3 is CASSWAAPDTQYF. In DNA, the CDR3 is TGTGCCAGCAGTTGGGCAGCACCAGATACGCAGTATTTT.

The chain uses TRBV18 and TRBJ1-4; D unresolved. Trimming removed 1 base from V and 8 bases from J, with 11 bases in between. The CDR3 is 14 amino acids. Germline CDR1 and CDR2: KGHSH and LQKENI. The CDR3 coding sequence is TGTGCCAGCTCACCACAGTATGCCAGGGAAAAACTGTTTTTT. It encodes CASSPQYAREKLFF. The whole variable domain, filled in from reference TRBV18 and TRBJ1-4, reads NAGVMQNPRHLVRRRGQEARLRCSPMKGHSHVYWYRQLPEEGLKFMVYLQKENIIDESGMPKERFSAEFPKEGPSILRIQQVVRGDSAAYFCASSPQYAREKLFFGSGTQLSVL.

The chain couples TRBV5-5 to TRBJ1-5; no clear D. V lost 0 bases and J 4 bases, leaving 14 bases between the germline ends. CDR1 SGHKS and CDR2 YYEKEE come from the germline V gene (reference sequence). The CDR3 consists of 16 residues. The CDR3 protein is CASSLGGSFRNQPQHF. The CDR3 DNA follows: TGTGCCAGCAGCTTGGGAGGGAGTTTTCGGAATCAGCCCCAGCATTTT.

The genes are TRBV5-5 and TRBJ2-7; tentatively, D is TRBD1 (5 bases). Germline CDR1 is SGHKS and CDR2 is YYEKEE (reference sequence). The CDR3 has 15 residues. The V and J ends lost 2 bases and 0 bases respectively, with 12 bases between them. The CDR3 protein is CASSFSYQGSYEQYF. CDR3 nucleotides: TGTGCCAGCAGCTTTTCGTATCAGGGCTCCTACGAGCAGTACTTC.

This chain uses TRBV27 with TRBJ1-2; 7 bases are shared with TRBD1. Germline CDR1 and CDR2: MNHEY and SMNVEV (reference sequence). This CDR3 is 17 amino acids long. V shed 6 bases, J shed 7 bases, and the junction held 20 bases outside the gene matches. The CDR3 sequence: CASSTSFGTVQRGGYTF. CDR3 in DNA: TGTGCCAGCAGCACCTCATTCGGGACAGTCCAACGGGGTGGCTACACCTTC.